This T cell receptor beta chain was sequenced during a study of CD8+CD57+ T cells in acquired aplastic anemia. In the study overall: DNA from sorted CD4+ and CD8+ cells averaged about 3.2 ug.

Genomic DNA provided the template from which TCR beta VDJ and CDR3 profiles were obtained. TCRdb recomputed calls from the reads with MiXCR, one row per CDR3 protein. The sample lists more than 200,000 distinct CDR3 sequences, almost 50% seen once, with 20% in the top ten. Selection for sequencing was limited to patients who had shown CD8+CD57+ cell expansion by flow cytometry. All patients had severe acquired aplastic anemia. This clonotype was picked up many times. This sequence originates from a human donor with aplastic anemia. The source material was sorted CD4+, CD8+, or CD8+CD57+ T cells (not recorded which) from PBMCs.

The CDR3 protein is CATQTKAYEQYF. The CDR3 nucleotides read TGTGCCACACAAACGAAGGCCTACGAGCAGTACTTC. The gene calls are TRBV10-3 and TRBJ2-7; D is uncertain. The CDR3 runs 12 residues. Germline CDR1 is ENHRY and CDR2 is SYGVKD. V was clipped by 10 bases and J by 2 bases, with 12 bases between them.